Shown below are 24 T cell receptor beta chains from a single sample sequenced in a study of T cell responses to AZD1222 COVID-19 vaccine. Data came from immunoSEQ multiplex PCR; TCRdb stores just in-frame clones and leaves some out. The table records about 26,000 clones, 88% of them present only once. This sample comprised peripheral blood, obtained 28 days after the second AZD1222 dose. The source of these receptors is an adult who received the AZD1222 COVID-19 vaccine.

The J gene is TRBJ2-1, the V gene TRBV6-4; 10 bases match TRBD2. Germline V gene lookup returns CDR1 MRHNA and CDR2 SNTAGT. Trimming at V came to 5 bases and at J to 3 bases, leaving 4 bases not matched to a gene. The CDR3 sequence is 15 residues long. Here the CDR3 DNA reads TGTGCCAGCAGTACGATAGCGGGGGGCTACAATGAGCAGTTCTTC. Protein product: CASSTIAGGYNEQFF.

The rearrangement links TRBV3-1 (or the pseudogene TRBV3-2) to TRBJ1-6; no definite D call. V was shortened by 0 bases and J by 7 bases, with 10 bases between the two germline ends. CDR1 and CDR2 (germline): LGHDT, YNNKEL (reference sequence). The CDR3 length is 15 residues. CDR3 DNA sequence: TGTGCCAGCAGCCAAGAAGGGATTTACAATTCACCCCTCCACTTT. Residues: CASSQEGIYNSPLHF.

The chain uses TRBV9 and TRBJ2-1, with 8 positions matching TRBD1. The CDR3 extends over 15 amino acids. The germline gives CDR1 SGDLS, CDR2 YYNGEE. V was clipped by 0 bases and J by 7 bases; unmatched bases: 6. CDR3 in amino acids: CASSVAAGGGNEQFF. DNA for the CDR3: TGTGCCAGCAGCGTAGCGGCAGGGGGCGGGAATGAGCAGTTCTTC.

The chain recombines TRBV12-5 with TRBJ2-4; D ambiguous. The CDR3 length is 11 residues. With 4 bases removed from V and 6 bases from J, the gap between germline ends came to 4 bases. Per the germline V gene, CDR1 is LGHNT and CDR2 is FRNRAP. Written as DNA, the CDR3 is TGTGCTAGTGGTTCCCTAAACATTCAGTACTTC. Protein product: CASGSLNIQYF.

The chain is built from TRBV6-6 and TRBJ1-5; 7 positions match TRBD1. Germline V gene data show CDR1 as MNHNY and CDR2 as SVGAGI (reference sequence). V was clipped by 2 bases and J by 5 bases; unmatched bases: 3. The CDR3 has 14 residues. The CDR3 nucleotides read TGTGCCAGCAGTTACACCACAGGGGATCAGCCCCAGCATTTT. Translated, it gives CASSYTTGDQPQHF.

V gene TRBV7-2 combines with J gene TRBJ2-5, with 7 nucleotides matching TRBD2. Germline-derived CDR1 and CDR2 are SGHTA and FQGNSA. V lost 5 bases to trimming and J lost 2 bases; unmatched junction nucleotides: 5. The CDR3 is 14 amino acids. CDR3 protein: CASSPMGGQETQYF. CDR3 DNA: TGTGCCAGCAGCCCGATGGGGGGGCAAGAGACCCAGTACTTC.

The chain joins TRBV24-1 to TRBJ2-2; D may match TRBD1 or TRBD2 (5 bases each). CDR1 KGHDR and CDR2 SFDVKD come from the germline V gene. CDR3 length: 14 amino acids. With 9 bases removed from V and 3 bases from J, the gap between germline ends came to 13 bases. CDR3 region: CATSGPRDTGELFF. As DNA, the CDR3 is TGTGCCACCTCGGGACCCCGGGACACCGGGGAGCTGTTTTTT.

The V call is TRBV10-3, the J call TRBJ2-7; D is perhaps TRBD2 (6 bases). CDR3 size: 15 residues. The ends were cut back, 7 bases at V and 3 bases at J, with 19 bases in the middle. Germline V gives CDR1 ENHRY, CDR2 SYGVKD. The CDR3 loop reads CAITERPGGDYEQYF. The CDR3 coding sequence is TGTGCCATCACCGAGAGGCCCGGAGGGGACTACGAGCAGTACTTC.

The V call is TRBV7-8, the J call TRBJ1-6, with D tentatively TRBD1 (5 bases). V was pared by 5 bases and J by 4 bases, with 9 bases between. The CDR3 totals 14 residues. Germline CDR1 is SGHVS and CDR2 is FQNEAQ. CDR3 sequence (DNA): TGTGCCAGCAGCCGACAGTCATATAATTCACCCCTCCACTTT. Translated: CASSRQSYNSPLHF.

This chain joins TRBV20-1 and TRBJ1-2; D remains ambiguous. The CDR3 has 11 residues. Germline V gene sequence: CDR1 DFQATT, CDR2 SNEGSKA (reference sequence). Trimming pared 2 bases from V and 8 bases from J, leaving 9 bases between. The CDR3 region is CSARLVGGYTF. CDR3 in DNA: TGCAGTGCTAGATTGGTTGGAGGCTACACCTTC.

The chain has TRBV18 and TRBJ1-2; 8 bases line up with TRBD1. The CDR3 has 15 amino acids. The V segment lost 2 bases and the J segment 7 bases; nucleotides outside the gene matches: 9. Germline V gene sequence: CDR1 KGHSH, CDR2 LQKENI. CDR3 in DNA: TGTGCCAGCTCACCAGTCACCGGGACAGGTGGTGGCTACACCTTC. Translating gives CASSPVTGTGGGYTF.

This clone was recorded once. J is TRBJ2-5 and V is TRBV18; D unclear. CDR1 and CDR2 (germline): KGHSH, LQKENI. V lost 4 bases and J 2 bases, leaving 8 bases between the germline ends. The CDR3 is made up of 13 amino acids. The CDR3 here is CASSRWQQETQYF. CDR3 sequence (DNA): TGTGCCAGCTCACGGTGGCAGCAAGAGACCCAGTACTTC.

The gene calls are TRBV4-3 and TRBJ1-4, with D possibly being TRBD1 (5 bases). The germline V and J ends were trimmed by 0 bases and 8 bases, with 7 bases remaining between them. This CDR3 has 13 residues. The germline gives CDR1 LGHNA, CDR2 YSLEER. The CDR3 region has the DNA TGCGCCAGCAGCCAAGATTGGGGGGAAAAACTGTTTTTT. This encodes CASSQDWGEKLFF.

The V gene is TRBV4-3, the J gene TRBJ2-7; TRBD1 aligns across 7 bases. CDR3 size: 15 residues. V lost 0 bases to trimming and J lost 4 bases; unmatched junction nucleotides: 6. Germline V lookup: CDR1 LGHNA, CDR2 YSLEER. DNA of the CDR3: TGCGCCAGCAGCCAAGAGGGGACAGTACCATACGAGCAGTACTTC. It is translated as CASSQEGTVPYEQYF.

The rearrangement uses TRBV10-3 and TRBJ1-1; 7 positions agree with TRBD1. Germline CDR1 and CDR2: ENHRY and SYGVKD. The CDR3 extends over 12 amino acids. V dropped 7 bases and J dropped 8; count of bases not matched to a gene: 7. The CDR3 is CAIKAGTEEAFF. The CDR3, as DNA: TGTGCCATCAAAGCCGGGACAGAAGAAGCTTTCTTT.

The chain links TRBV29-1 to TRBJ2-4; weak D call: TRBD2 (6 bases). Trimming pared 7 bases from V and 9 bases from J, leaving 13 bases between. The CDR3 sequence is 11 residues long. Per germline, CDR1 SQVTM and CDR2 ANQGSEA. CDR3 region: CSAGTGGIQYF. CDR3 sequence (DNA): TGCAGCGCCGGGACCGGGGGCATTCAGTACTTC.

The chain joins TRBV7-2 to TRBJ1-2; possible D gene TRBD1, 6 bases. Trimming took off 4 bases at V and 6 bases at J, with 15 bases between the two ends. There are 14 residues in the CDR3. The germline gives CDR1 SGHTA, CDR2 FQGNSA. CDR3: CASSSLGHGNGYTF. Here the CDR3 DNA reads TGTGCCAGCAGCTCACTGGGACATGGGAATGGCTACACCTTC.

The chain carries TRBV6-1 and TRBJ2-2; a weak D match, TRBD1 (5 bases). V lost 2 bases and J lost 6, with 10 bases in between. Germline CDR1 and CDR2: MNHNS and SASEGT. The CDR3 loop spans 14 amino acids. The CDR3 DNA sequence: TGTGCCAGCAGTGAACTCAGGGTGTCCGGGGAGCTGTTTTTT. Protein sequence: CASSELRVSGELFF.

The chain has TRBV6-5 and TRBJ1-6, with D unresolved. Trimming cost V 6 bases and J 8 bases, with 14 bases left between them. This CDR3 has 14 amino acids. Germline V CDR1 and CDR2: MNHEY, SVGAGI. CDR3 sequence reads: CASRGSVWDSPLHF. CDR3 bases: TGTGCCAGCAGGGGAAGCGTTTGGGATTCACCCCTCCACTTT.

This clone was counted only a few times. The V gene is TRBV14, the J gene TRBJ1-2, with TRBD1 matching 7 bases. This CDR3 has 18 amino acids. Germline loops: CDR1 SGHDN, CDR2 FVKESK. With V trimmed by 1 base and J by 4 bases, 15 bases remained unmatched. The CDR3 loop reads CASSQVGTTGALLYGYTF. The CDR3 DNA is TGTGCCAGCAGCCAAGTTGGAACAACAGGGGCCCTACTCTATGGCTACACCTTC. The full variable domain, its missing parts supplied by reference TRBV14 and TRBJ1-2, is EAGVTQFPSHSVIEKGQTVTLRCDPISGHDNLYWYRRVMGKEIKFLLHFVKESKQDESGMPNNRFLAERTGGTYSTLKVQPAELEDSGVYFCASSQVGTTGALLYGYTFGSGTRLTVV.

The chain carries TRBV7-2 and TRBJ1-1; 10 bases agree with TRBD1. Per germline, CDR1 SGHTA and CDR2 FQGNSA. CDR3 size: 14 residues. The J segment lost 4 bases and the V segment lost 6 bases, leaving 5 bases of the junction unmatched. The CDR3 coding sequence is TGTGCCAGCAGGCGACAGGGGGCGGTCACTGAAGCTTTCTTT. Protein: CASRRQGAVTEAFF.

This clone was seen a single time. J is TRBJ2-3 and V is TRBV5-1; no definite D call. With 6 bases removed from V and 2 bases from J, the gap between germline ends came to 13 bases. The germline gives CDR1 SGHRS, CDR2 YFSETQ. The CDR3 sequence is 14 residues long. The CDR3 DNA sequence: TGCGCCAGCACGGCCGGCGGCAACACAGATACGCAGTATTTT. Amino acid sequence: CASTAGGNTDTQYF.

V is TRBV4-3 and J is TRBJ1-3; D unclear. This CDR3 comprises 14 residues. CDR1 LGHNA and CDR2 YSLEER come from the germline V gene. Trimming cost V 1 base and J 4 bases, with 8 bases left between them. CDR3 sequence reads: CASSQASGGNTIYF. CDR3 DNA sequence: TGCGCCAGCAGCCAAGCCAGCGGGGGAAACACCATATATTTT.

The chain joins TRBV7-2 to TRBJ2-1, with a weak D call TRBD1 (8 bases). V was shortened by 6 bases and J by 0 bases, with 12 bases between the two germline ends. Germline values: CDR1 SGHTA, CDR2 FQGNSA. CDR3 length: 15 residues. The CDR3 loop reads CASRGGTGSYNEQFF. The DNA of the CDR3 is TGTGCCAGCAGGGGAGGGACAGGCTCCTACAATGAGCAGTTCTTC.